This paragraph covers one TCR beta chain sequence. This entry is derived from a study of blood T cell repertoires in COVID-19. The repertoire was sequenced with immunoSEQ multiplex PCR; TCRdb's copy has only in-frame clones and lacks some. The top ten hold about 12% of the sample, which has 200,000 to 250,000 clones, around 88% seen once. The CDR3 is made up of 16 amino acids. The trim removed 1 base at V and 7 bases at J, leaving 6 bases unmatched. Germline CDR1 SGHDT, CDR2 YYEEEE. This chain uses TRBV5-6 with TRBJ2-1; 12 bases are a match to TRBD2. The TCR originated in a man aged 80 or over with acute or convalescent COVID-19. What was sequenced was peripheral blood. The CDR3 is CASSLRLAGAGNEQFF. The DNA for the CDR3 is TGTGCCAGCAGCTTGCGACTAGCGGGAGCGGGTAATGAGCAGTTCTTC.